Given below is one TCR beta chain in context. The target of this receptor is not known. Base qualities are missing; no much larger clone stands one base away. From the cysteine through the phenylalanine, the CDR3 covers 15 amino acids. Of all the DNA, just the CDR3 is kept, 45 bases in frame from base 1. A distance of 13 bases separates the germline ends of V and J, which lose 0 bases and 4 bases respectively. The germline V gene gives CDR1 as SGHRS and CDR2 as YFSETQ. The library relied on RT-PCR. Instrument on record: NextSeq 550. TCRdb reprocessing: public reads trimmed at Q25 with fastp, clones called with MiXCR, in-frame beta chains kept. Each record represents a unique CDR3 protein, reported with the most common genes and DNA among its rows. The table for this sample lists just over 55,000 distinct CDR3 sequences; approximately 12% of them were counted only once. The top ten constitute approximately 33% of the sample.

The data belong to a study of patients and donors after allogeneic stem cell transplantation (TCRdb year 2020). Sequences were obtained from blood, either unsorted or a sorted T cell fraction (not recorded which). The chain links TRBV5-1 with TRBJ1-1; the D region possibly corresponds to TRBD1 (6 bases align). The source of this sequence is a human donor who was either an allogeneic HSCT recipient or a stem cell or donor lymphocyte infusion donor (not recorded which). It is not recorded whose cells these are; they may come from a transplant donor. The DNA sequence is given as TGCGCCAGCAGCTTGGCGCAGGGGAGAGCCACTGAAGCTTTCTTT. Protein translation: CASSLAQGRATEAFF.